This T cell receptor (beta chain) was identified during a study of blood T cell repertoires in COVID-19 (dated by TCRdb to about 2020). Turning to the overall study: The collaborator samples originated in the United States, Italy and Spain and spanned the acute and convalescent phases of COVID-19. The material from the prospective study consisted of cDNA or gDNA derived from T cells, B-cell-depleted T cells, or PBMCs. Subjects who had been exposed to COVID-19, were actively infected with it, or had recovered from it provided the deeply sampled blood TCRbeta repertoires that made up the dataset. The repertoires were released in a freely available public database meant as a resource for research on the immune response to SARS-CoV-2. Samples came from the ongoing ImmuneRACE study (first 160 participants) plus 1,254 subjects from 6 global collaborators. Sample metadata almost always included a de-identified subject ID, COVID-19 status, age in years and sex. Where HLA class I and class II types were available, the types were taken from metadata supplied by the sample provider, not from assay-based typing.

The full study reports these points: Clinical and demographic metadata were provided uncurated, with the amount varying by source and participant.

Each collaborating institution followed its own protocols to collect whole blood in K2EDTA tubes. For TCRbeta analysis, collaborators shipped samples as frozen whole blood, isolated PBMCs, or DNA extracted from either of those sample types. The CDR3 contains 14 residues, cysteine and phenylalanine counted. Only the CDR3 part of the read is kept: 42 bases, read in frame from the first base. V loses 6 bases at its end and J loses 3 bases; junction bases beyond the gene matches: 2. The germline V gene sets CDR1 to MNHEY and CDR2 to SVGEGT. The immunoSEQ Assay, a bias-controlled multiplex PCR, was used to amplify TCRbeta CDR3 regions from genomic DNA. Per the source publication's procedure: Within the assay, amplification of reference gene primers was used to estimate how many nucleated cells each sample contained. Sequence reads were collapsed and filtered to measure the absolute abundance of every unique TCRbeta CDR3 rearrangement. For each sample, productive Simpson clonality was calculated as the square root of Simpson's diversity index over productive rearrangements. TCRdb took over this immuneACCESS table, retaining in-frame rearrangements with V and J assigned. Such tables are incomplete; in checked studies, under half of the missing clones stem from an unresolved V gene, and the remainder is unexplained. From that table come the V and J calls and clone size; the DNA was used to work out D and trimming. The sample includes some 250,000 clones, with 88% observed a single time. The leading ten clones occupy roughly 0.8% of the sample.

As for this clone: This clone's antigen is unknown. The sample holds no much larger clone one base away, and base qualities are not on file.

The clonotype comes from a woman between 25 and 40 years old with acute or convalescent COVID-19. Sample: peripheral blood. This sequence uses TRBV6-2 or TRBV6-3 and TRBJ1-5; TRBD1 matches 10 bases in the middle. The CDR3 corresponds to CASSGTGVNQPQHF. The nucleotide sequence reads as follows: TGTGCCAGCAGCGGGACAGGGGTCAATCAGCCCCAGCATTTT.